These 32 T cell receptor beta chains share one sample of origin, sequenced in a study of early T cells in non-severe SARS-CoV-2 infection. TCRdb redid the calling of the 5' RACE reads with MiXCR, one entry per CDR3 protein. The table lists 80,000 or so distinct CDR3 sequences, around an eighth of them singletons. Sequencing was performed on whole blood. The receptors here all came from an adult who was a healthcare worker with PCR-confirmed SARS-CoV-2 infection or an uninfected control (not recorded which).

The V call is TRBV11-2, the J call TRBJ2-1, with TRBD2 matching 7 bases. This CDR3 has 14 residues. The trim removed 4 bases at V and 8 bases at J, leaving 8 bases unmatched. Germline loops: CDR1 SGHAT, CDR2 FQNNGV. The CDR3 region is CASSYRTRLDEQFF. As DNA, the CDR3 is TGTGCCAGCAGCTACCGGACTAGACTCGATGAGCAGTTCTTC. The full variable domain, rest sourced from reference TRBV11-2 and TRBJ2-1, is EAGVAQSPRYKIIEKRQSVAFWCNPISGHATLYWYQQILGQGPKLLIQFQNNGVVDDSQLPKDRFSAERLKGVDSTLKIQPAKLEDSAVYLCASSYRTRLDEQFFGPGTRLTVL.

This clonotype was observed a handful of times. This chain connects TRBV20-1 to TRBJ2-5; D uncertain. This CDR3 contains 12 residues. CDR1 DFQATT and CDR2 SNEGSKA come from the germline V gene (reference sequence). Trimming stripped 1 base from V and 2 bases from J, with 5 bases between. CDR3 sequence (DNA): TGCAGTGCTAGAGGGCCTCAAGAGACCCAGTACTTC. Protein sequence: CSARGPQETQYF.

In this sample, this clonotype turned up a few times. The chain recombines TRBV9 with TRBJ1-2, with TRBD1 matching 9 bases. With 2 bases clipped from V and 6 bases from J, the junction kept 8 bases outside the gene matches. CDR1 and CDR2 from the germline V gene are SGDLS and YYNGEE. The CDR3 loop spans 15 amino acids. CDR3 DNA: TGTGCCAGCAGCGTCGGGGACAGGGCAGGGGATGGCTACACCTTC. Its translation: CASSVGDRAGDGYTF.

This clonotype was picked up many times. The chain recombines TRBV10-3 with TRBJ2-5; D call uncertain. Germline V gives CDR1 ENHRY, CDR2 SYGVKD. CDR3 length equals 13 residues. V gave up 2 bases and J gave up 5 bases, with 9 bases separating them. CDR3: CAISEPQMETQYF. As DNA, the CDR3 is TGTGCCATCAGTGAGCCCCAAATGGAGACCCAGTACTTC.

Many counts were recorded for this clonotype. CDR3 in amino acids: CASRRLAGSYNEQFF. CDR3 in DNA: TGTGCCAGCAGGAGACTAGCGGGGTCCTACAATGAGCAGTTCTTC. This chain joins TRBV2 and TRBJ2-1; 11 nucleotides line up with TRBD2. The germline V gene has CDR1 SNHLY and CDR2 FYNNEI. The CDR3 loop spans 15 amino acids. V lost 6 bases and J lost 1; bases outside the gene matches: 2.

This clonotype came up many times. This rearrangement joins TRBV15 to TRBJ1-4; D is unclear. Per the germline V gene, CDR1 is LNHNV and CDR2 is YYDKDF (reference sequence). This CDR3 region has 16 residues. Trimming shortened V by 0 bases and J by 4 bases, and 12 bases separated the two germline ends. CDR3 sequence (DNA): TGTGCCACCAGCAGAGATGGAGGAGCGGGTAATGAAAAACTGTTTTTT. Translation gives CATSRDGGAGNEKLFF.

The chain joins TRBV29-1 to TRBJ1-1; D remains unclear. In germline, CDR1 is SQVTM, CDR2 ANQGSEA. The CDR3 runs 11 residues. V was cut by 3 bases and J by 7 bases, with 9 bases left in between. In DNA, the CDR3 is TGCAGCGTTGACACTCAGGTTGAAGCTTTCTTT. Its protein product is CSVDTQVEAFF.

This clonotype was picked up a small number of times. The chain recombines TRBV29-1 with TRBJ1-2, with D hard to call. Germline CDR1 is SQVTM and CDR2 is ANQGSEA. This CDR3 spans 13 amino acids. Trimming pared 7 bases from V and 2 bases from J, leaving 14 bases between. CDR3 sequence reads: CSAKGSQNYGYTF. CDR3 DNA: TGCAGCGCCAAGGGTAGCCAAAACTATGGCTACACCTTC.

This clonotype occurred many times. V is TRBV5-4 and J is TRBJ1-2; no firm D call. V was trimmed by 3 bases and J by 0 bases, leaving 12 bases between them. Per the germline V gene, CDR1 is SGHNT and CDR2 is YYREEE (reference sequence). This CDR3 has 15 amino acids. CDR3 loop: CASSSGGLPNYGYTF. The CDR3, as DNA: TGTGCCAGCAGCTCCGGTGGACTGCCTAACTATGGCTACACCTTC.

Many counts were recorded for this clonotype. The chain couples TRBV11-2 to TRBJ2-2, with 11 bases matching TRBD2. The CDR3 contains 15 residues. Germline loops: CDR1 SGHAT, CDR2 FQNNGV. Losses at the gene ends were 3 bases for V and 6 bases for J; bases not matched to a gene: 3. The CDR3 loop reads CASSFTSGGAGELFF. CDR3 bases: TGTGCCAGCAGCTTTACTAGCGGGGGTGCCGGGGAGCTGTTTTTT.

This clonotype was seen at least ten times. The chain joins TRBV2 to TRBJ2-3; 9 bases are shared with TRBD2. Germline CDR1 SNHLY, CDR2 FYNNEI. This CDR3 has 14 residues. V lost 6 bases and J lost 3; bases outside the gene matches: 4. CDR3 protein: CASRQREATDTQYF. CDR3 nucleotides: TGTGCCAGCAGACAGCGGGAGGCGACAGATACGCAGTATTTT.

The CDR3 is CASSPLAGGRGEQFF. The DNA for the CDR3 is TGTGCCAGCAGTCCACTAGCGGGGGGGAGGGGTGAGCAGTTCTTC. The V gene is TRBV12-3 or TRBV12-4, the J gene TRBJ2-1; 13 nucleotides line up with TRBD2. The J segment lost 9 bases and the V segment lost 5 bases, leaving 7 bases of the junction unmatched. The CDR3 has 15 residues.

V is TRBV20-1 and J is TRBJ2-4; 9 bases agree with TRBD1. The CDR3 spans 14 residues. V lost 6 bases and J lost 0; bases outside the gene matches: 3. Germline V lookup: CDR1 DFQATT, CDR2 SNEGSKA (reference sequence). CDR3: CSAWTGEAKNIQYF. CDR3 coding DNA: TGCAGTGCCTGGACAGGGGAAGCCAAAAACATTCAGTACTTC.

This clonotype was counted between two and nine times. The CDR3 sequence: CASSLDQGNEQFF. For the CDR3, the DNA is TGTGCCAGCAGCTTGGATCAAGGGAATGAGCAGTTCTTC. The V and J genes are TRBV2 and TRBJ2-1; D is ambiguous. The germline CDR1 and CDR2 sequences are SNHLY and FYNNEI. This CDR3 region has 13 residues. Trimming cost V 6 bases and J 7 bases, with 13 bases left between them.

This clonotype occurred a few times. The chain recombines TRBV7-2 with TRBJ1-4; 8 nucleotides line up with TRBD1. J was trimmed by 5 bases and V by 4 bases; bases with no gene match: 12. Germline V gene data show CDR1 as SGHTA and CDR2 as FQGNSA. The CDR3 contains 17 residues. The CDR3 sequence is CASSSAYPGQENEKLFF. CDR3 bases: TGTGCCAGCAGCTCCGCATACCCGGGACAGGAAAATGAAAAACTGTTTTTT.

In DNA form, the CDR3 reads TGTGCCAGCAGCCCCCAGCGGGGGGTCCACAATGAGCAGTTCTTC. It specifies CASSPQRGVHNEQFF. The chain is built from TRBV7-6 and TRBJ2-1; TRBD2 matches at 9 bases. Trimming cost V 5 bases and J 5 bases; bases outside gene matches: 7. This CDR3 is 15 amino acids long. CDR1 and CDR2 from the germline V gene are SGHVS and FNYEAQ.

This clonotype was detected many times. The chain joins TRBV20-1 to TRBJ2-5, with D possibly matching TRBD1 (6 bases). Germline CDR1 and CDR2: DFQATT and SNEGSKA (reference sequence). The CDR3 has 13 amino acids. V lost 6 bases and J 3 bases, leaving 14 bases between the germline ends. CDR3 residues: CSALPGHKETQYF. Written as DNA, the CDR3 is TGCAGTGCACTTCCGGGACACAAAGAGACCCAGTACTTC.

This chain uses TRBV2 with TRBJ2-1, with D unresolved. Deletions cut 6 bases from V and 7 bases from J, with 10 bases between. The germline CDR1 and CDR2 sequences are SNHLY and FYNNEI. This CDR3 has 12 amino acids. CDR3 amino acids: CASSQSQNEQFF. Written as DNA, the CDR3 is TGTGCCAGCAGCCAAAGTCAAAATGAGCAGTTCTTC.

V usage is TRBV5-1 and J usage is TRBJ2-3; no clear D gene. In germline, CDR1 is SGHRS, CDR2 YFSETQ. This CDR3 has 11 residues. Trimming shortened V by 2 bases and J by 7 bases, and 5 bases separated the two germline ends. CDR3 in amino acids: CASSFENTQYF. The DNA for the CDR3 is TGCGCCAGCAGCTTTGAAAATACGCAGTATTTT.

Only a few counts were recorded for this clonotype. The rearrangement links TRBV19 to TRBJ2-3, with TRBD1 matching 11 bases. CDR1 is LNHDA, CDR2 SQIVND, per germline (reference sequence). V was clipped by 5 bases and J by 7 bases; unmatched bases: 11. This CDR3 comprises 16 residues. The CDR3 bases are TGTGCCAGTAGTCCTAAGGGGGACAGGGGGATTTATACGCAGTATTTT. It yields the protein CASSPKGDRGIYTQYF.

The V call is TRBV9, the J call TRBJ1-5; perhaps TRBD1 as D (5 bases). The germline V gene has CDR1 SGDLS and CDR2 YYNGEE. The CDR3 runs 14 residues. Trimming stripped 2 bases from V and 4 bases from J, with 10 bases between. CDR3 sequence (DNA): TGTGCCAGCAGCGTGAGGGACTCTAATCAGCCCCAGCATTTT. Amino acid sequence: CASSVRDSNQPQHF.

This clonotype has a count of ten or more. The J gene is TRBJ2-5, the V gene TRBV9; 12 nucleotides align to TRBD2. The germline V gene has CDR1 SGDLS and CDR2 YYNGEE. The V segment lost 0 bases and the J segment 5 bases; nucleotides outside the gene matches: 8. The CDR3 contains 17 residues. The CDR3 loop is CASSVGLAGAPVETQYF. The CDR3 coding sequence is TGTGCCAGCAGCGTAGGACTAGCGGGGGCGCCGGTGGAGACCCAGTACTTC.

The CDR3 DNA reads TGTGCCAGCAGCCCCGGCCTCGATGAGCAGTTCTTC. Encoded protein: CASSPGLDEQFF. The V call is TRBV2, the J call TRBJ2-1; D unclear. This CDR3 has 12 amino acids. The germline V gene has CDR1 SNHLY and CDR2 FYNNEI. With 6 bases removed from V and 8 bases from J, the gap between germline ends came to 11 bases.

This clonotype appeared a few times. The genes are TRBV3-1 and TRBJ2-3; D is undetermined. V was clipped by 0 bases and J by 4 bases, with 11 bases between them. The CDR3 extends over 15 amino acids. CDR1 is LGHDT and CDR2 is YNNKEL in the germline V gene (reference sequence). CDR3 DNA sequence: TGTGCCAGCAGCCAAGATCGGACGGGCCCAGATACGCAGTATTTT. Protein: CASSQDRTGPDTQYF.

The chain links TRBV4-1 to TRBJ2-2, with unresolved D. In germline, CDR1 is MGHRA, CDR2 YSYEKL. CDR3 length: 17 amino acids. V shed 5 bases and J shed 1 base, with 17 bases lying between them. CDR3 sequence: CASSKGSAALNTGELFF. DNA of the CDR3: TGCGCCAGCAGCAAAGGTAGTGCCGCCCTGAACACCGGGGAGCTGTTTTTT.

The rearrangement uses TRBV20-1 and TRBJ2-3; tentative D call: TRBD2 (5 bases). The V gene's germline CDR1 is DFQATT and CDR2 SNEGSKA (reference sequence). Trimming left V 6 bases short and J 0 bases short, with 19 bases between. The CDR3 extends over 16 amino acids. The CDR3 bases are TGCAGTGCCTCCCGCGGACTGCTTGCTAGCACAGATACGCAGTATTTT. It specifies CSASRGLLASTDTQYF.

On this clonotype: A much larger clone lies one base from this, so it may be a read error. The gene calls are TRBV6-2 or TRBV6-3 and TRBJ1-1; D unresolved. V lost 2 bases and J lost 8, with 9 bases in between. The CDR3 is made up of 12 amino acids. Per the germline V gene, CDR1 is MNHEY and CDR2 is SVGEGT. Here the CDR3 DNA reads TGTGCCAGCAGTTACGCGGGCCGAGAAGCTTTCTTT. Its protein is CASSYAGREAFF.

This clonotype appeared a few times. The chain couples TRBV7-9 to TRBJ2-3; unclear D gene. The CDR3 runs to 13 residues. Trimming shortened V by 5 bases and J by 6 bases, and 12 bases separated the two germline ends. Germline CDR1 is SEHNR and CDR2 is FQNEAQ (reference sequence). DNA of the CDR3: TGTGCCAGCAGCCTCGACGGGCCCGATACGCAGTATTTT. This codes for CASSLDGPDTQYF. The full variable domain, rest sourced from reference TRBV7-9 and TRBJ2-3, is DTGVSQNPRHKITKRGQNVTFRCDPISEHNRLYWYRQTLGQGPEFLTYFQNEAQLEKSRLLSDRFSAERPKGSFSTLEIQRTEQGDSAMYLCASSLDGPDTQYFGPGTRLTVL.

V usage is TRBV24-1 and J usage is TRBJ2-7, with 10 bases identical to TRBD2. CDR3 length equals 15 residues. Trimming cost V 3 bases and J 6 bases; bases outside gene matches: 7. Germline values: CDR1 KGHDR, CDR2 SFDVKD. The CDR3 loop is CATSDAGTSDSEQYF. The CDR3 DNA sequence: TGTGCCACCAGTGATGCGGGGACTAGCGACAGCGAGCAGTACTTC.

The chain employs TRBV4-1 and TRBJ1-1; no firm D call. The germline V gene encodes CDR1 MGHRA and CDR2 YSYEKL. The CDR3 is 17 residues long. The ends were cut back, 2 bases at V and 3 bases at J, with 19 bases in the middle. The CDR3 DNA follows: TGCGCCAGCAGCCAACTAGCCTCCCTCTCTTTGGACACTGAAGCTTTCTTT. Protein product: CASSQLASLSLDTEAFF.

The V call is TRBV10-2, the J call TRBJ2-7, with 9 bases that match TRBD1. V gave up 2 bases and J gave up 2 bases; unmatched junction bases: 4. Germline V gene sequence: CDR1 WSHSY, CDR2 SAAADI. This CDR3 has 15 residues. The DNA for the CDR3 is TGCGCCAGCAGTGAGATGGGGACAGGGCCCTACGAGCAGTACTTC. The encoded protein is CASSEMGTGPYEQYF.

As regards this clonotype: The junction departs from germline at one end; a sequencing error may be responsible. CDR3 amino acids: CASSLEKGALRF. The CDR3 DNA reads as TGTGCCAGCAGCTTAGAAAAGGGGGCTCTCCGCTTC. The chain carries TRBV7-8 and TRBJ2-7; 7 bases map to TRBD1. CDR1 SGHVS and CDR2 FQNEAQ come from the germline V gene. This CDR3 has 12 amino acids.